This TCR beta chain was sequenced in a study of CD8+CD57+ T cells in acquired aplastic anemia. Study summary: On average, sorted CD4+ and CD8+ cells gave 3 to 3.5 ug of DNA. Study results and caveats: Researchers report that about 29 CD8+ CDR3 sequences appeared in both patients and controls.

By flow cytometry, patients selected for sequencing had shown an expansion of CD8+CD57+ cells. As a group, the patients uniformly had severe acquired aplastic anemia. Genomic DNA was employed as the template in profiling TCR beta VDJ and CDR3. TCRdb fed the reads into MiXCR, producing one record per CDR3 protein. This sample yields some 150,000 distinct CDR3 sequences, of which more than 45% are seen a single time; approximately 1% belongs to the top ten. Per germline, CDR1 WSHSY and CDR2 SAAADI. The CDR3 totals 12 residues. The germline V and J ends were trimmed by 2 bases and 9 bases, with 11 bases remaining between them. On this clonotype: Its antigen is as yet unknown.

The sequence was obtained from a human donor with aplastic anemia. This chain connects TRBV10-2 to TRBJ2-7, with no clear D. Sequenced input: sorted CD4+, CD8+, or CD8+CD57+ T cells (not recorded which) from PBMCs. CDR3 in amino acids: CASSEVWELQYF. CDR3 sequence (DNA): TGCGCCAGCAGTGAGGTTTGGGAACTGCAGTACTTC.